The T cell receptor beta chain described here comes from a study of OX40 agonist ivuxolimab in advanced cancers. Clones were sequenced by immunoSEQ multiplex PCR, and TCRdb holds only the in-frame ones, with some missing. The sample records under 55,000 clones, approximately 87% being singletons. CDR3 size: 15 residues. V dropped 4 bases and J dropped 6 bases, with 19 bases sitting between them. The germline V gene encodes CDR1 SGHRS and CDR2 YFSETQ. The receptor was isolated from an adult with an advanced solid tumor such as melanoma, head and neck, liver or kidney cancer. The chain links TRBV5-1 to TRBJ1-1; perhaps TRBD1 as D (5 bases). The sequencing used CD4+ or CD8+ T cells sorted from blood, collected in a trial of the OX40 agonist ivuxolimab. The CDR3 spells CASSAPDTPGAEAFF. CDR3 nucleotide sequence: TGCGCCAGCAGCGCGCCGGACACACCGGGCGCTGAAGCTTTCTTT.